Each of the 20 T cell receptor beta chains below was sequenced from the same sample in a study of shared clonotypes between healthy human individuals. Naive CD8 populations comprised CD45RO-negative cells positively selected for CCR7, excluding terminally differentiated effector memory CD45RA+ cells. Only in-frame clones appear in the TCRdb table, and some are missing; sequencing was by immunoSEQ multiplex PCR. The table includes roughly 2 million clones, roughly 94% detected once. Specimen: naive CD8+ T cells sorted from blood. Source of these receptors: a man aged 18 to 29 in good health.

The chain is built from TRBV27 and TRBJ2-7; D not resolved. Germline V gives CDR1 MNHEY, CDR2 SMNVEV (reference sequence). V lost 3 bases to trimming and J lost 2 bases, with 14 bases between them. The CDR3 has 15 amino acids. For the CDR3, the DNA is TGTGCCAGCAGTTTGGTTCCGACGGGTACCTACGAGCAGTACTTC. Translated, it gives CASSLVPTGTYEQYF.

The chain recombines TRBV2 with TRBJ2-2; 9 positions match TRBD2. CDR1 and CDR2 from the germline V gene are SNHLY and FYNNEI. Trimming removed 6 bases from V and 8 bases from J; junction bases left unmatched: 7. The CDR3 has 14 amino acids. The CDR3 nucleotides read TGTGCCAGCAGAGCAAGACTAGCGGAGGGGGAGCTGTTTTTT. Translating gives CASRARLAEGELFF.

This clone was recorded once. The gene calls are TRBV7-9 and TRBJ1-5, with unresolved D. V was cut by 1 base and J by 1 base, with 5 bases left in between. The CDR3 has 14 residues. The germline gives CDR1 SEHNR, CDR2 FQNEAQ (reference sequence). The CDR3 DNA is TGTGCCAGCAGCTTAGATACAAGCAATCAGCCCCAGCATTTT. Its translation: CASSLDTSNQPQHF.

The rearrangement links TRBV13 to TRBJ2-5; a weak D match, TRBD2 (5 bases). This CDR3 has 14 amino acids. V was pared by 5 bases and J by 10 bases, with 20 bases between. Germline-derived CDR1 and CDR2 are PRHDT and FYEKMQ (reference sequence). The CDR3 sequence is CASSLRLLPGSQYF. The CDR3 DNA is TGTGCCAGCAGCCTAAGACTGCTCCCGGGGAGCCAGTACTTC.

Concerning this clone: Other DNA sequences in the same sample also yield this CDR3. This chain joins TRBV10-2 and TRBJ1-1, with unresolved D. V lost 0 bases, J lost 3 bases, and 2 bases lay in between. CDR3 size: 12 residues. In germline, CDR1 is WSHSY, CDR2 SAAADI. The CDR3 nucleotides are TGCGCCAGCAGTGAGTCGTACACTGAAGCTTTCTTT. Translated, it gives CASSESYTEAFF.

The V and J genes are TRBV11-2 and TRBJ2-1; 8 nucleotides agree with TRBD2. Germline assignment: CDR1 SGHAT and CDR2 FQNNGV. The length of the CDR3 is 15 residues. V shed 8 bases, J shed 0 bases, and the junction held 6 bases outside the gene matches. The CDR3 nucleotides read TGTGCCAGCGCCCCGGGACTAGACTCCTACAATGAGCAGTTCTTC. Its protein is CASAPGLDSYNEQFF.

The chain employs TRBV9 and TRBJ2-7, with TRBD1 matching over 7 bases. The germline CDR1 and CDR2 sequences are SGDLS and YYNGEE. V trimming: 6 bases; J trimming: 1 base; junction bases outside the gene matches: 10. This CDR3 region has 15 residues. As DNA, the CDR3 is TGTGCCAGCACCCTTGGGGACAGCCTTTCCTACGAGCAGTACTTC. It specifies CASTLGDSLSYEQYF.

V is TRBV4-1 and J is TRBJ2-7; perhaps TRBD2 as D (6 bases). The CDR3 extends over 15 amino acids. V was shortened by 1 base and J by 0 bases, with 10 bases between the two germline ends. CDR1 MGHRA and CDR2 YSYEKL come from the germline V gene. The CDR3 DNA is TGCGCCAGCAGCCAAGTAGCGGTGAGCTCCTACGAGCAGTACTTC. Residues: CASSQVAVSSYEQYF.

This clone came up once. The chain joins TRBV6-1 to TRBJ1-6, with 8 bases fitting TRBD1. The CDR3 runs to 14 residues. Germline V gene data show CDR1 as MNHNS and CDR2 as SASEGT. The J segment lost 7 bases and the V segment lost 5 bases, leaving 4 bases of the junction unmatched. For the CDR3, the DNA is TGTGCCAGCAGTAAGCCAGGGGGCAATTCACCCCTCCACTTT. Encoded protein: CASSKPGGNSPLHF.

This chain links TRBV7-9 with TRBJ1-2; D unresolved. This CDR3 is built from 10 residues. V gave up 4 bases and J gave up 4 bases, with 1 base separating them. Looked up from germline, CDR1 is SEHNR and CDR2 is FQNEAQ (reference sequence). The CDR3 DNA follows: TGTGCCAGCAGCTCCTATGGCTACACCTTC. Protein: CASSSYGYTF.

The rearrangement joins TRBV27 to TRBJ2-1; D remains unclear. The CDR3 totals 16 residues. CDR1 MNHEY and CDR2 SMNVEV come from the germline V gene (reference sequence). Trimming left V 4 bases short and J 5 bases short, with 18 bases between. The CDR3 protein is CASSSRLVSGHNEQFF. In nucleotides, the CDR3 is TGTGCCAGCAGTTCCCGACTCGTTTCGGGCCACAATGAGCAGTTCTTC.

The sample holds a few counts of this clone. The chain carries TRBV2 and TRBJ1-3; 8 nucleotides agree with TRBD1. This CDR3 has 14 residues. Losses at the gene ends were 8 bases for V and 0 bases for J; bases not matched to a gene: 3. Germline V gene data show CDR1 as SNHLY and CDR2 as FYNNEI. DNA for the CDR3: TGTGCCAGCCGGACAGGGAACTCTGGAAACACCATATATTTT. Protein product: CASRTGNSGNTIYF.

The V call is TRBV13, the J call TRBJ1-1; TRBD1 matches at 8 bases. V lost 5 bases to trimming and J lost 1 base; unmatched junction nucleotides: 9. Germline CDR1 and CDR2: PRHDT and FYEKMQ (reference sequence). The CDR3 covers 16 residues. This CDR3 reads CASSPTGEDRNTEAFF. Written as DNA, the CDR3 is TGTGCCAGCAGCCCGACAGGGGAAGATCGGAACACTGAAGCTTTCTTT.

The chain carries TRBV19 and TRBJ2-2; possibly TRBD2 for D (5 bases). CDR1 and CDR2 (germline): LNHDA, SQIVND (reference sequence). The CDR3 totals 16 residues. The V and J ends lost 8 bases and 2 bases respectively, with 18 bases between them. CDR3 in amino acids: CASGSGRSVNTGELFF. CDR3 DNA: TGTGCCAGTGGGAGCGGCAGGTCGGTTAACACCGGGGAGCTGTTTTTT.

Written as DNA, the CDR3 is TGTGCCAGCAGCCCGCGTCGGGGAACCTACGAGCAGTACTTC. This sequence encodes CASSPRRGTYEQYF. The chain carries TRBV13 and TRBJ2-7, with D tentatively TRBD2 (5 bases). The germline CDR1 and CDR2 sequences are PRHDT and FYEKMQ (reference sequence). The ends were cut back, 5 bases at V and 2 bases at J, with 13 bases in the middle. CDR3 length: 14 residues. The full variable domain, rest sourced from reference TRBV13 and TRBJ2-7, is AAGVIQSPRHLIKEKRETATLKCYPIPRHDTVYWYQQGPGQDPQFLISFYEKMQSDKGSIPDRFSAQQFSDYHSELNMSSLELGDSALYFCASSPRRGTYEQYFGPGTRLTVT.

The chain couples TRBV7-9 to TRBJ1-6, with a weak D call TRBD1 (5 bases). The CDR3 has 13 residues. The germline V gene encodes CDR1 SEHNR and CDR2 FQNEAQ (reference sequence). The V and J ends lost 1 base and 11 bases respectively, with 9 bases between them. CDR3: CASSLVGGPPLHF. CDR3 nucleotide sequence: TGTGCCAGCAGCTTAGTCGGGGGACCACCCCTCCACTTT.

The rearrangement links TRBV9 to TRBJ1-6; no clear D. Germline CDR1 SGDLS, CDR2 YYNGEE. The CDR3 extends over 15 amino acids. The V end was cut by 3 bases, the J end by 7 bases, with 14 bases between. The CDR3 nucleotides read TGTGCCAGCAGCGCCGGGGAAGAAGGGAATTCACCCCTCCACTTT. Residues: CASSAGEEGNSPLHF.

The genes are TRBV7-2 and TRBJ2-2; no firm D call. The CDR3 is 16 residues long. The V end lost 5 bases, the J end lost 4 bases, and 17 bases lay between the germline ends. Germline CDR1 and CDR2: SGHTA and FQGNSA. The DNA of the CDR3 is TGTGCCAGCAGCCCCCCCCGGGTGATTAGCACCGGGGAGCTGTTTTTT. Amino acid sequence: CASSPPRVISTGELFF.

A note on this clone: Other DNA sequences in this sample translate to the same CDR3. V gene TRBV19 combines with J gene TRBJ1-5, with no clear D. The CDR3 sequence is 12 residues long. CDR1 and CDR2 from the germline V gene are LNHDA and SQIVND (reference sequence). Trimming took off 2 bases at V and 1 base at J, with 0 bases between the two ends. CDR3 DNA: TGTGCCAGTAGTATAAGCAATCAGCCCCAGCATTTT. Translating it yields CASSISNQPQHF. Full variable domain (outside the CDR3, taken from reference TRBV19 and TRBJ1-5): DGGITQSPKYLFRKEGQNVTLSCEQNLNHDAMYWYRQDPGQGLRLIYYSQIVNDFQKGDIAEGYSVSREKKESFPLTVTSAQKNPTAFYLCASSISNQPQHFGDGTRLSIL.

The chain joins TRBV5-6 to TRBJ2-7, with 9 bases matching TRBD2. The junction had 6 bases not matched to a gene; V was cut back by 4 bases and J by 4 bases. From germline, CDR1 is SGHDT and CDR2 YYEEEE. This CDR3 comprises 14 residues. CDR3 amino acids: CASSPGLARYEQYF. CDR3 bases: TGTGCCAGCAGCCCTGGACTAGCGAGGTACGAGCAGTACTTC.